This T cell receptor (beta chain) was observed in a study of blood T cell repertoires in COVID-19. Study overall: Sites across the United States, Italy and Spain contributed samples from acute and convalescent COVID-19.

In the original analysis: Using reference gene primer amplification, nucleated cell counts were estimated. Libraries were prepared by immunoSEQ multiplex PCR; TCRdb keeps only in-frame clonotypes and omits some of them. V, J and clone size were drawn from that table, and D and trimming were deduced from the DNA. The table shows around 71,000 clones, with about 85% occurring only once. Material for sequencing was peripheral blood. This clonotype was obtained from a man older than 75 with acute or convalescent COVID-19.

CDR3 sequence: CASSIFPPGQGDETQYF. The CDR3, as DNA: TGTGCCAGTAGTATATTCCCCCCGGGACAGGGTGATGAGACCCAGTACTTC. V is TRBV19 and J is TRBJ2-5; the match to TRBD1 covers 9 bases. The CDR3 loop spans 17 amino acids. The J segment lost 5 bases and the V segment lost 2 bases, leaving 12 bases of the junction unmatched. Germline V gene data show CDR1 as LNHDA and CDR2 as SQIVND (reference sequence).